A selection of T cell receptor beta chains follows, all from one sample in a study of blood T cells in healthy people across ages. MiXCR was run by TCRdb on the 5' RACE reads, yielding one entry per CDR3 protein. The table lists around 800,000 distinct CDR3 sequences, under 45% of them singletons. Sequencing was carried out using blood. The receptors stem from a man aged 55 to 69 in good health. Both conserved end residues are part of each CDR3. A D gene is named only where the DNA matches it firmly. Clone size is not always given. Where it is, it says once, few, many or a class for expanded clones.

V gene,J gene,clone size,D gene,CDR3 DNA,CDR3 protein
TRBV7-2,TRBJ2-3,few,TRBD2,TGTGCCAGCAGCCTAGCCGGGACTAGCGGGGCAGATACGCAGTATTTT,CASSLAGTSGADTQYF
TRBV6-2/TRBV6-3,TRBJ2-6,few,.,TGTGCCAGCAAGAGTGGGGGGTCTGGGGCCAACGTCCTGACTTTC,CASKSGGSGANVLTF
TRBV3-1,TRBJ2-6,.,.,TGTGCCAGCCTCGAGTCTGAGGCCAACGTCCTGACTTTC,CASLESEANVLTF
TRBV4-3,TRBJ2-1,few,.,TGCGCCAGCAGCCACCAAGGGGGTGAGCAGTTCTTC,CASSHQGGEQFF
TRBV7-2,TRBJ2-3,.,TRBD2,TGTGCCAGCAGCTTACGGACTAGCGGGGGGCAAGGTACCACAGATACGCAGTATTTT,CASSLRTSGGQGTTDTQYF
TRBV5-6,TRBJ1-5,few,TRBD1,TGTGCCAGCAGCTTCCGGGACAGGGGACATCAGCCCCAGCATTTT,CASSFRDRGHQPQHF
TRBV20-1,TRBJ2-7,.,.,TGCAGTGCTCGAGGTGGGGACGGGACCTACGAGCAGTACTTC,CSARGGDGTYEQYF
TRBV24-1,TRBJ2-5,.,TRBD2,TGTGCCACCGGATTCCGGGGGGACGATGAGCAGTACTTC,CATGFRGDDEQYF
TRBV4-3,TRBJ2-1,few,.,TGTGCCAGCAGCCAAGCCCCATACAATGAGCAGTTCTTC,CASSQAPYNEQFF
TRBV7-2,TRBJ2-7,.,.,TGTGCCAGCAGCTTTAAGGGGATCCTAGCCGAGCAGTACTTC,CASSFKGILAEQYF
TRBV28,TRBJ1-1,many,TRBD1,TGTGCCAGCAGGTCCGGACAGGGGTCCACTGAAGCTTTCTTT,CASRSGQGSTEAFF
TRBV12-3/TRBV12-4,TRBJ2-6,many,.,TGTGCCAGCAGTTGGTCCGGGGCCAACGTCCTGACTTTC,CASSWSGANVLTF
TRBV4-2,TRBJ2-1,.,.,TGTGCCAGCAGCCAAGGGGCCTACAATGAGCAGTTCTTC,CASSQGAYNEQFF
TRBV21-1,TRBJ2-5,many,.,TGTGCCAGCCCCCTCGGGACAGAGGAGACCCAGTACTTC,CASPLGTEETQYF
TRBV7-2,TRBJ2-7,once,.,TGTGCCAGCAGCGTAACCGGGGCAGCAGGGTTCGAGCAGTACTTC,CASSVTGAAGFEQYF